This T cell receptor beta chain was found in a study of blood T cell repertoires in COVID-19. The wider study: Sample material is recorded as cDNA or gDNA derived from T cells, B-cell-depleted T cells, or PBMCs.

Participants were aged roughly 18 to 90 years, lived in under 30 US areas, and enrolled virtually. Grouping used clinical history reported by participants in a survey and questionnaire. Only one count was recorded for this clone. Profiling relied on immunoSEQ multiplex PCR, and the TCRdb table lists in-frame clones only, not all of them. Seen here are about 310,000 clones, nearly 90% observed once, and the top ten hold over 9%. Per germline, CDR1 SGHVS and CDR2 FNYEAQ. The CDR3 length is 14 residues. V was pared by 8 bases and J by 6 bases, with 12 bases of the junction left unmatched. Sequencing was carried out using PBMCs or T cells enriched from blood (not recorded which). The sequence was obtained from a young woman who had recovered from COVID-19. The V and J genes are TRBV7-6 and TRBJ2-7; 8 nucleotides align to TRBD2. CDR3 sequence: CASQISAGDGEQYF. The CDR3 nucleotides are TGTGCCAGCCAAATTTCAGCGGGAGATGGCGAGCAGTACTTC.